This T cell receptor beta chain is drawn from a study of response to subunit inactivated influenza vaccine. TCRdb processed the RT-PCR reads anew with MiXCR; each CDR3 protein has one entry. The sample holds approximately 530,000 distinct CDR3 sequences, approximately 7.3% seen once. This clonotype was picked up many times. Germline assignment: CDR1 SGHTA and CDR2 FQGNSA. The CDR3 has 17 residues. V was shortened by 5 bases and J by 0 bases, with 17 bases between the two germline ends. This specimen consisted of PBMCs from blood, obtained about 24 months after vaccination. The chain carries TRBV7-2 and TRBJ2-1; D might be TRBD2 (6 bases). This receptor was taken from a man in his fifties or sixties who received an inactivated influenza vaccine. CDR3 loop: CASSPSLAGSSYNEQFF. The CDR3 nucleotides are TGTGCCAGCAGCCCTTCTCTGGCGGGAAGCTCCTACAATGAGCAGTTCTTC.